The 9 T cell receptor beta chains presented below share a single source sample, sequenced in a study of blood T cell repertoires in COVID-19. The protocol was immunoSEQ multiplex PCR, while the TCRdb copy is restricted to in-frame clones and leaves out a portion. The profile covers hundreds of thousands of clones, with 87% appearing a single time and about 2% taken by the ten largest. The specimen was peripheral blood. The receptors here all came from an older woman with COVID-19, enrolled during active disease.

This clone came up a few times. The sample holds other DNA sequences that translate to the same CDR3. The chain carries TRBV7-9 and TRBJ1-5, with D possibly TRBD1 on 5 matching bases. CDR3 length equals 14 residues. V was shortened by 1 base and J by 5 bases, with 9 bases between the two germline ends. Germline-derived CDR1 and CDR2 are SEHNR and FQNEAQ (reference sequence). The CDR3 sequence: CASSLGGGDQPQHF. The DNA of the CDR3 is TGTGCCAGCAGCTTAGGGGGAGGGGATCAGCCCCAGCATTTT. The whole variable domain, filled in from reference TRBV7-9 and TRBJ1-5, reads DTGVSQNPRHKITKRGQNVTFRCDPISEHNRLYWYRQTLGQGPEFLTYFQNEAQLEKSRLLSDRFSAERPKGSFSTLEIQRTEQGDSAMYLCASSLGGGDQPQHFGDGTRLSIL.

This rearrangement joins TRBV5-3 to TRBJ1-1; 9 nucleotides agree with TRBD1. TRBV5-3 is placed among ORFs of uncertain function. V trimming: 4 bases; J trimming: 3 bases; junction bases outside the gene matches: 10. There are 16 residues in the CDR3. CDR3 loop: CARSPPGTGYDTEAFF. In DNA form, the CDR3 reads TGTGCCAGAAGCCCCCCCGGGACAGGGTACGACACTGAAGCTTTCTTT.

The V gene is TRBV10-3, the J gene TRBJ2-7; the D gene is possibly TRBD1 (7 bases). This CDR3 is built from 13 residues. Germline values: CDR1 ENHRY, CDR2 SYGVKD. The CDR3, as DNA: TGTGGAACTAGCCGGGACAGCTCCTACGAGCAGTACTTC. It encodes CGTSRDSSYEQYF.

The V call is TRBV29-1, the J call TRBJ2-1; 10 bases agree with TRBD1. This CDR3 contains 13 residues. After removal of 7 bases from V and 2 bases from J, the junction contained 2 bases not matched to a gene. Germline CDR1 reads SQVTM; CDR2 reads ANQGSEA. This chain's CDR3 is CSGGTGAYNEQFF. The DNA of the CDR3 is TGCAGCGGAGGGACAGGGGCCTACAATGAGCAGTTCTTC.

The gene calls are TRBV10-3 and TRBJ1-2; D call uncertain. Deletions cut 3 bases from V and 5 bases from J, with 10 bases between. The CDR3 consists of 13 residues. Germline V lookup: CDR1 ENHRY, CDR2 SYGVKD. The CDR3 loop is CAISETPGYGYTF. CDR3 in DNA: TGTGCCATCAGTGAAACTCCAGGATATGGCTACACCTTC.

In its sample, this clone was seen once. The DNA of the CDR3 is TGCGCCAGCAGCTTGCAGGGGGCGGGCTACGAGCAGTACTTC. It codes for CASSLQGAGYEQYF. The J gene is TRBJ2-7, the V gene TRBV5-1, with 8 bases that match TRBD1. Unmatched junction bases numbered 3, after V lost 1 base and J lost 3 bases. Germline CDR1 SGHRS, CDR2 YFSETQ. The CDR3 is 14 residues long.

This clone was found once. The chain uses TRBV4-2 and TRBJ2-2, with 7 nucleotides matching TRBD1. CDR3 length: 16 residues. V shed 0 bases and J 6 bases; nucleotides not matched to a gene: 7. Per germline, CDR1 LGHNA and CDR2 YNFKEQ. For the CDR3, the DNA is TGTGCCAGCAGCCAAGATGTAGGGGGCGCGTCCGGGGAGCTGTTTTTT. It encodes CASSQDVGGASGELFF.

J is TRBJ1-2 and V is TRBV5-1; a weak D match, TRBD1 (6 bases). Trimming shortened V by 3 bases and J by 2 bases, and 14 bases separated the two germline ends. CDR1 and CDR2 from the germline V gene are SGHRS and YFSETQ. CDR3 length: 15 residues. The CDR3 protein is CASSYPGELNYGYTF. CDR3 in DNA: TGCGCCAGCAGCTATCCAGGGGAGCTGAACTATGGCTACACCTTC.

Remarks on this clone: Other DNA sequences within the sample encode an identical CDR3. The chain couples TRBV13 to TRBJ1-3; the D is unclear. The CDR3 is 13 residues long. Germline lookup yields CDR1 PRHDT and CDR2 FYEKMQ (reference sequence). V lost 2 bases and J lost 3, with 5 bases in between. CDR3 in amino acids: CASSLRSGNTIYF. In DNA form, the CDR3 reads TGTGCCAGCAGCTTACGCAGTGGAAACACCATATATTTT.